These 12 T cell receptor beta chains were sequenced from one sample in a study of cytomegalovirus exposure and HLA in healthy donors. PCR employed 60 Vbeta and 13 Jbeta primers. Some clones are missing from TCRdb's copy, which holds only in-frame ones; the method was immunoSEQ multiplex PCR. The table includes about 180,000 clones, roughly 77% detected once. The sequenced sample consisted of PBMCs. The origin of the receptors is a woman aged 25 to 39 in good health and CMV-seronegative.

The chain is built from TRBV4-3 and TRBJ2-3; tentative D call: TRBD2 (7 bases). V lost 0 bases, J lost 7 bases, and 17 bases lay in between. This CDR3 spans 16 amino acids. Germline CDR1 reads LGHNA; CDR2 reads YSLEER. The CDR3 region is CASSQDLRGGLNTQYF. DNA of the CDR3: TGCGCCAGCAGCCAAGATTTGAGGGGGGGCTTGAATACGCAGTATTTT.

This chain joins TRBV7-2 and TRBJ2-7; D uncertain. The CDR3 spans 13 residues. The V and J ends lost 5 bases and 2 bases respectively, with 10 bases between them. Per the germline V gene, CDR1 is SGHTA and CDR2 is FQGNSA. The CDR3 DNA sequence: TGTGCCAGCAGCCCCGGTCCCGCCTACGAGCAGTACTTC. Translating gives CASSPGPAYEQYF.

This clone was counted only a few times. This CDR3 is also generated by other DNA sequences in the sample. This chain uses TRBV5-1 with TRBJ2-1; 7 nucleotides match TRBD1. Per the germline V gene, CDR1 is SGHRS and CDR2 is YFSETQ. CDR3 length: 15 amino acids. The trim removed 0 bases at V and 4 bases at J, leaving 4 bases unmatched. The CDR3 loop is CASSLGGTEYNEQFF. In DNA form, the CDR3 reads TGCGCCAGCAGCTTGGGAGGGACAGAGTACAATGAGCAGTTCTTC.

The V and J genes are TRBV25-1 and TRBJ2-3; D ambiguous. The germline gives CDR1 MGHDK, CDR2 SYGVNS. The V end lost 1 base, the J end lost 2 bases, and 10 bases lay between the germline ends. The CDR3 spans 15 residues. The CDR3 DNA follows: TGTGCCAGCAGTGAATGGGCAAACCCCACAGATACGCAGTATTTT. It is translated as CASSEWANPTDTQYF.

Remarks on this clone: This same CDR3 is encoded by further DNA sequences in the sample. The rearrangement uses TRBV30 and TRBJ1-1; 7 bases are shared with TRBD1. The V and J ends lost 1 base and 1 base, in that order; junction bases with no gene match: 3. This CDR3 is built from 14 residues. Per germline, CDR1 GTSNPN and CDR2 SVGIG (reference sequence). This chain's CDR3 is CAWSGDSRNTEAFF. The DNA for the CDR3 is TGTGCCTGGAGTGGGGACAGTAGGAACACTGAAGCTTTCTTT.

This clone was observed once. The V gene is TRBV2, the J gene TRBJ2-5; D remains unclear. Germline V gene lookup returns CDR1 SNHLY and CDR2 FYNNEI. The CDR3 has 11 amino acids. Trimming cost V 5 bases and J 4 bases, with 5 bases left between them. CDR3 nucleotide sequence: TGTGCCAGCAGTTATAGAGAGACCCAGTACTTC. It codes for CASSYRETQYF.

The chain has TRBV4-1 and TRBJ2-3, with 7 nucleotides matching TRBD2. This CDR3 contains 16 residues. With V trimmed by 1 base and J by 3 bases, 7 bases remained unmatched. Germline V gene lookup returns CDR1 MGHRA and CDR2 YSYEKL. CDR3 DNA sequence: TGCGCCAGCAGCCAAGTACCAAGCGGGAAAACAGATACGCAGTATTTT. As protein: CASSQVPSGKTDTQYF.

The V gene is TRBV27, the J gene TRBJ2-5; D call uncertain. V shed 5 bases and J shed 0 bases, with 4 bases lying between them. This CDR3 is 12 amino acids long. The germline V gene has CDR1 MNHEY and CDR2 SMNVEV (reference sequence). The CDR3 loop reads CASSPYQETQYF. CDR3 sequence (DNA): TGTGCCAGCAGTCCGTACCAAGAGACCCAGTACTTC.

J is TRBJ1-2 and V is TRBV19; TRBD1 is a possible D gene (6 bases). Between the trimmed V and J ends, which lost 5 bases and 5 bases, there was a span of 18 bases. This CDR3 contains 15 residues. Germline V gene sequence: CDR1 LNHDA, CDR2 SQIVND (reference sequence). In DNA form, the CDR3 reads TGTGCCAGTAGTCCCCCCATGGGGGCGAGTTATGGCTACACCTTC. Translated, it gives CASSPPMGASYGYTF.

CDR3 in DNA: TGTGCCAGCAGTGCGGCAGGACTTAATGAAAAACTGTTTTTT. Translating it yields CASSAAGLNEKLFF. The chain links TRBV2 to TRBJ1-4; D is uncertain. Germline V CDR1 and CDR2: SNHLY, FYNNEI. CDR3 length equals 14 residues. Trimming removed 4 bases at V and 4 bases at J, with 10 bases between.

The genes are TRBV5-1 and TRBJ2-1; 15 nucleotides agree with TRBD2. This CDR3 has 14 residues. V shed 5 bases and J 8 bases; nucleotides not matched to a gene: 2. CDR1 is SGHRS, CDR2 YFSETQ, per germline. CDR3 in DNA: TGCGCCAGCAGTAGGACTAGCGGGAGGGATGAGCAGTTCTTC. This gives the protein CASSRTSGRDEQFF.

CDR3 residues: CASSDDPTGSPLHF. In DNA, the CDR3 is TGTGCCAGCAGTGACGATCCGACAGGATCACCCCTCCACTTT. This chain connects TRBV6-4 to TRBJ1-6, with D possibly being TRBD1 (6 bases). V shed 2 bases and J shed 10 bases, with 12 bases lying between them. The CDR3 extends over 14 amino acids. The germline gives CDR1 MRHNA, CDR2 SNTAGT.